This T cell receptor beta chain was sequenced during a study of cytomegalovirus exposure and HLA in healthy donors. Germline CDR1 and CDR2: WSHSY and SAAADI. The V gene lost 7 bases and the J gene lost 5 bases, with 9 bases spanning the gap. The length of the CDR3 is 12 residues. The table came from immunoSEQ multiplex PCR; TCRdb's copy has only in-frame clones and leaves some out. The sample shows about 73,000 clones, 85% to 95% of them seen only once. The sequence was collected from a man aged 18 to 29 in good health and CMV-seronegative. The gene calls are TRBV10-2 and TRBJ2-1; D ambiguous. Sequencing used PBMCs. CDR3 bases: TGCGCCAGCAAAAAAACGGACAATGAGCAGTTCTTC. This codes for CASKKTDNEQFF.